This T cell receptor beta chain is drawn from a study of OX40 agonist ivuxolimab in advanced cancers. Study context: A diagnosis of hepatocellular carcinoma, melanoma, renal cell or head and neck cancer was present in dose-escalation patients. The study, taken as a whole, reports: In general, CD8+ T cells held more expanded clones than CD4+ did, on average.

This CDR3 is built from 16 residues. Losses at the gene ends were 6 bases for V and 4 bases for J; bases not matched to a gene: 6. Germline CDR1 SNHLY, CDR2 FYNNEI. Produced via immunoSEQ multiplex PCR; TCRdb's table is partial and in-frame only. Of tens of thousands of clones listed, more than 80% are singletons. A note on this clone: Its antigen remains unknown.

The material sequenced was CD4+ or CD8+ T cells sorted from blood, taken in a trial of the OX40 agonist ivuxolimab. The rearrangement links TRBV2 to TRBJ2-5; 15 bases map to TRBD2. The sequence was collected from an adult with an advanced solid tumor such as melanoma, head and neck, liver or kidney cancer. Here the CDR3 reads CASRSGLAGGGETQYF. CDR3 bases: TGTGCCAGCAGATCGGGACTAGCGGGGGGTGGAGAGACCCAGTACTTC.